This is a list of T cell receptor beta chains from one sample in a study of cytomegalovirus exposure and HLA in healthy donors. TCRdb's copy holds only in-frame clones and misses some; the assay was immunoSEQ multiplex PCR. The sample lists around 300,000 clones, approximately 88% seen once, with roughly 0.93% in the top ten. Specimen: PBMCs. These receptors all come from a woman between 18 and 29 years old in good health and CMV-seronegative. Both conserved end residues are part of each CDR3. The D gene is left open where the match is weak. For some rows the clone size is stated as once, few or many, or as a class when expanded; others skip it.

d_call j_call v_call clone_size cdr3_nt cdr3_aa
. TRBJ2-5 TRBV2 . TGTGCCAGCAGTGGGTTTAGGGGGGAGACCCAGTACTTC CASSGFRGETQYF
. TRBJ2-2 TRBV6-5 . TGTGCCAGCGGGGAGACCAACACCGGGGAGCTGTTTTTT CASGETNTGELFF
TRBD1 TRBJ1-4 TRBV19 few TGTGCCAGTAGTTTTAGGGGGCAAGGTGAAAAACTGTTTTTT CASSFRGQGEKLFF
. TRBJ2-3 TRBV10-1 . TGCGCCAGCAGTGAGTCTGGGTCGGGGACTGATACGCAGTATTTT CASSESGSGTDTQYF
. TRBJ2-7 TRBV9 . TGTGCCAGCAACCCTCAGGGCTCCCCCTACGAGCAGTACTTC CASNPQGSPYEQYF
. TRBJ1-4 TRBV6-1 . TGTGCCAGCAGCTGGACAGTAAACCTAAATGAAAAACTGTTTTTT CASSWTVNLNEKLFF
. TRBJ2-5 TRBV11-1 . TGTGCCAGCAGCCCCTGGAGGGCCGCGCCAGAGACCCAGTACTTC CASSPWRAAPETQYF
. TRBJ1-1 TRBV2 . TGTGCCAGCAGGGAGGGTTACATGAACACTGAAGCTTTCTTT CASREGYMNTEAFF
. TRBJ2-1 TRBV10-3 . TGTGCCATCACCGGGTTCGATAATGAGCAGTTCTTC CAITGFDNEQFF
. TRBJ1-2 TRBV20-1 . TGCAGTACCGGGACATACTATGGCTACACCTTC CSTGTYYGYTF
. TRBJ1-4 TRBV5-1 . TGCGCCAGCAGCCTTCAGGGGCTGAATGAAAAACTGTTTTTT CASSLQGLNEKLFF
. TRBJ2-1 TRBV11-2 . TGTGCCAGCAGCGGCGGGGGCAGGGCGCTTTACAATGAGCAGTTCTTC CASSGGGRALYNEQFF
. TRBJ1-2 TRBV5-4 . TGTGCCAGCACCTCGAACAGTGTAGGCTACACCTTC CASTSNSVGYTF
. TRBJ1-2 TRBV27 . TGTGCCAGCAGTTACCATACAGGGCCTTTATCTGGCTACACCTTC CASSYHTGPLSGYTF
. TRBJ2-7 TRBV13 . TGTGCCAGCAGCTCTCACGGGAGCAGAGGCCCCTACGAGCAGTACTTC CASSSHGSRGPYEQYF
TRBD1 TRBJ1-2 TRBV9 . TGTGCCAGCAGCGTAGGTGGGACAGCGAACTATGGCTACACCTTC CASSVGGTANYGYTF
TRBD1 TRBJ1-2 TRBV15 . TGTGCCACCAGCAGAGATCGAGGGCGGACAGGGGGTGGCTACACCTTC CATSRDRGRTGGGYTF
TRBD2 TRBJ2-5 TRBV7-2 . TGTGCCAGCAGCTTAAGCGGGAGAATCGGAGAGACCCAGTACTTC CASSLSGRIGETQYF
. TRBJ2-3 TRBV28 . TGTGCCAGCAGCTTCCGCCGATACTCAGATACGCAGTATTTT CASSFRRYSDTQYF
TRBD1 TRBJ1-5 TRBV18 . TGTGCCAGCTCACCTGGGACAGGGATTCAGCCCCAGCATTTT CASSPGTGIQPQHF
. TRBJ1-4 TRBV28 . TGTGCCAGCAGTTTTATCGTAACTAATGAAAAACTGTTTTTT CASSFIVTNEKLFF
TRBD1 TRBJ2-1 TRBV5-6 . TGTGCCAGCAGCTTGGCGGACAGGGTGAGTGAGCAGTTCTTC CASSLADRVSEQFF
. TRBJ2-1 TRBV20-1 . TGCAGTGCCCATACCAGCGATGAGCAGTTCTTC CSAHTSDEQFF
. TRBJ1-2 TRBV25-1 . TGTGCCAGCAGTGAGTCGGGGGGACATGGCTACACCTTC CASSESGGHGYTF
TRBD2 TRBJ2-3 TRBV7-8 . TGTGCCAGCAGCTTAGTACGACTAGCGTCTAGCACAGATACGCAGTATTTT CASSLVRLASSTDTQYF
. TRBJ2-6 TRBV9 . TGTGCCAGCAGCGTAGGGGCAGGGGCTACTGGGGCCAACGTCCTGACTTTC CASSVGAGATGANVLTF
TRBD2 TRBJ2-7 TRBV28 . TGTGCCAGCAGTTTGCGGGGGGGCTACGAGCAGTACTTC CASSLRGGYEQYF
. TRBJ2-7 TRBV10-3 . TGTGCCATCATGGGCCGACTAGGGACGAGTAGCTACGAGCAGTACTTC CAIMGRLGTSSYEQYF
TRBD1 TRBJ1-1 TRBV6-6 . TGTGCCAGCAGTTACTGGACAGGGGTTTTTAACACTGAAGCTTTCTTT CASSYWTGVFNTEAFF
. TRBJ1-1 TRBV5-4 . TGTGCCAGCAGCCGGGTGGAGGGAACGGAAGCTTTCTTT CASSRVEGTEAFF
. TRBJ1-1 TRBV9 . TGTGCCAGCAGCGGTCTCCAGGGAATGAACACTGAAGCTTTCTTT CASSGLQGMNTEAFF
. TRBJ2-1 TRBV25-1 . TGTGCCAGCAGTGTCCATGCGGGCAATGAGCAGTTCTTC CASSVHAGNEQFF
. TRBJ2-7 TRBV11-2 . TGTGCCAGCAGCTTGCGTCCGGGCAGGGAGGCTGGCGAGCAGTACTTC CASSLRPGREAGEQYF
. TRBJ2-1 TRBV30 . TGTGCCTGGGAGCCGGGACTTACATACAATGAGCAGTTCTTC CAWEPGLTYNEQFF
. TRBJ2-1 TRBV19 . TGTGCCAGTAGTATAGTCGCGACTAGGTCTATTCAGGATGAGCAGTTCTTC CASSIVATRSIQDEQFF
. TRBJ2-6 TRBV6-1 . TGTGCCAGCAGTGATCGGACATCTGGGGCCAACGTCCTGACTTTC CASSDRTSGANVLTF
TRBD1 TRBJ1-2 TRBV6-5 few TGTGCCAGCAGTTACTTGACAGGGGATGGCTACACCTTC CASSYLTGDGYTF
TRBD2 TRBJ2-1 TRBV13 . TGTGCCAGCAGCCCCCGGCAGGGGGTAGCGGGAGGTTTTTGGGGCAATGAGCAGTTCTTC CASSPRQGVAGGFWGNEQFF
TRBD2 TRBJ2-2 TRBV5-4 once TGTGCCAGCAGCTTGGGACTAGCGGGAACGAACACCGGGGAGCTGTTTTTT CASSLGLAGTNTGELFF
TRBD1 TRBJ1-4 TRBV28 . TGTGCCAGCAGTTTCGGTCGGACAGGCCTGGATTATGAAAAACTGTTTTTT CASSFGRTGLDYEKLFF
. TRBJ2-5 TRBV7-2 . TGTGCCAGCAGCTTATTTATAGAGACCCAGTACTTC CASSLFIETQYF
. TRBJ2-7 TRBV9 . TGTGCCAGCAGCCTTCGTCCTGCAGGGGAGACGGGCGAGCAGTACTTC CASSLRPAGETGEQYF
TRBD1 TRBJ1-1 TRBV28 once TGTGCCAGCAGGACAGGGGGCGGGTACACTGAAGCTTTCTTT CASRTGGGYTEAFF
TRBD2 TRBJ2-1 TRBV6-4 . TGTGCCAGCAGTGTGGGCCTAGCGGGAAATGAGCAGTTCTTC CASSVGLAGNEQFF
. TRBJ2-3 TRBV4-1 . TGCGCCAGCAGCCACCTGAGGAGCACAGATACGCAGTATTTT CASSHLRSTDTQYF
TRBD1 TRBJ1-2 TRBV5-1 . TGCGCCAGCAGCTTGGGGTCAGGGGGCGCAAATTATGGCTACACCTTC CASSLGSGGANYGYTF
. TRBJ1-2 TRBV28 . TGTGCCAGCAGTCCCCTTTTTGGGGCAGGGAAAAGGCTCAACTATGGCTACACCTTC CASSPLFGAGKRLNYGYTF
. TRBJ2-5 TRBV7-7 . TGTGCCAGCAGCTTAGACAGGCAAGAGACCCAGTACTTC CASSLDRQETQYF
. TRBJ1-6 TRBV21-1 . TGTGCCAGCAGGGAAATCTTTAGAACAAGTCAGGATTCACCCCTCCACTTT CASREIFRTSQDSPLHF
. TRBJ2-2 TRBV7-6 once TGTGCCAGCAGCTTAGCGGTTGTAGCGAACACCGGGGAGCTGTTTTTT CASSLAVVANTGELFF
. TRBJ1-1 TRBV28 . TGTGCCAGCAGTTTATCGCAGGGCGCCACTGAAGCTTTCTTT CASSLSQGATEAFF
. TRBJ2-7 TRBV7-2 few TGTGCCAGCAGCTTACTGTACGAGCAGTACTTC CASSLLYEQYF
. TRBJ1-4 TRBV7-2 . TGTGCCAGCAGCTTAGCGACGTCGAGGGAGGAAAAACTGTTTTTT CASSLATSREEKLFF
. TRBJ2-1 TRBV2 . TGTGCCAGCAGTGGGACTAAACTACCAAATGAGCAGTTCTTC CASSGTKLPNEQFF